The source of this T cell receptor beta chain is a study of graft-versus-host responses after intestinal transplantation. The overall study: Once they had received anti-thymocyte globulin induction, all recipients took tacrolimus and steroids for about three years.

Study findings and constraints: Recipient marrow harbored GvH clones, some of which surfaced first in ileum or blood. The presence of high graft-versus-host to host-versus-graft clonal ratios in allografts characterized patients with graft-donor T cell macrochimerism.

Losses at the gene ends were 1 base for V and 2 bases for J; bases not matched to a gene: 12. The CDR3 runs to 20 residues. Germline CDR1 reads LGHNA; CDR2 reads YNFKEQ. This clone was observed once. Its antigen is not known. Profiled with immunoSEQ multiplex PCR; TCRdb holds only in-frame clones, not every one. The sample holds approximately 15,000 clones, more than 65% seen once. Intraepithelial plus lamina propria lymphocytes were released by processing graft tissue. The sequence was obtained from a human patient who received an intestinal transplant, so some T cells may come from the graft donor. V is TRBV4-2 and J is TRBJ1-5; 12 nucleotides match TRBD1. Here the sequenced sample was ileum tissue, taken roughly 28 days after intestinal transplant. The CDR3 region has the DNA TGTGCCAGCAGCCAAGGTACCGGGACAGGGGGCCTATTCCGCAATCAGCCCCAGCATTTT. The encoded protein is CASSQGTGTGGLFRNQPQHF.